This TCR beta chain was documented in a study of OX40 agonist ivuxolimab in advanced cancers. Study summary: Ivuxolimab, an agonist antibody against OX40 (CD134), was given to patients. The group had a mean age of approximately 60 years, ranged from 23 to 79, and was 75% to 85% male.

In regard to this clone: Its antigen is still unknown.

After removal of 1 base from V and 1 base from J, the junction contained 2 bases not matched to a gene. Per the germline V gene, CDR1 is SGDLS and CDR2 is YYNGEE. The CDR3 has 15 amino acids. Study-level points and caveats: On average, a greater number of expanded clones characterised CD8+ T cells relative to CD4+. Several nonresponders also turned out to have low normalized T-cell clonal expansion.

Sequenced by immunoSEQ multiplex PCR; TCRdb stores in-frame clones only, minus some. The sample lists 70,000 to 100,000 clones; about nine tenths were seen once. J is TRBJ2-1 and V is TRBV9; 7 bases are a match to TRBD2. Source: CD4+ or CD8+ T cells sorted from blood, taken in a trial of the OX40 agonist ivuxolimab. The origin of this receptor is an adult with an advanced solid tumor such as melanoma, head and neck, liver or kidney cancer. CDR3 DNA sequence: TGTGCCAGCAGCGTAAATAGCGGGTCCTACAATGAGCAGTTCTTC. Amino acid sequence: CASSVNSGSYNEQFF.